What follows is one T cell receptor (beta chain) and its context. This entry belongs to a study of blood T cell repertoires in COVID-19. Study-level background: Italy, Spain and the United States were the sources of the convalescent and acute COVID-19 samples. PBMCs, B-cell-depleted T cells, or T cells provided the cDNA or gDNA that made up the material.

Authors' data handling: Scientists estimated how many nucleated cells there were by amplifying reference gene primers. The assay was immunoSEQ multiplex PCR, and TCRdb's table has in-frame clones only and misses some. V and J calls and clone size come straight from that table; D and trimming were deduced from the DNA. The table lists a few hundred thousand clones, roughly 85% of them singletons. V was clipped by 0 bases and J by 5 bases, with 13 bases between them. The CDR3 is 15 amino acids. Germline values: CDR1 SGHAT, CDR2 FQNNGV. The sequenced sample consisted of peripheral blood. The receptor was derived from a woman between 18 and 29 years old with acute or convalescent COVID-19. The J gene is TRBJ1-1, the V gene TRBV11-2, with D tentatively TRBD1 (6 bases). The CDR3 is CASSLDRGSWTEAFF. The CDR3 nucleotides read TGTGCCAGCAGCTTAGATAGGGGGTCTTGGACTGAAGCTTTCTTT.